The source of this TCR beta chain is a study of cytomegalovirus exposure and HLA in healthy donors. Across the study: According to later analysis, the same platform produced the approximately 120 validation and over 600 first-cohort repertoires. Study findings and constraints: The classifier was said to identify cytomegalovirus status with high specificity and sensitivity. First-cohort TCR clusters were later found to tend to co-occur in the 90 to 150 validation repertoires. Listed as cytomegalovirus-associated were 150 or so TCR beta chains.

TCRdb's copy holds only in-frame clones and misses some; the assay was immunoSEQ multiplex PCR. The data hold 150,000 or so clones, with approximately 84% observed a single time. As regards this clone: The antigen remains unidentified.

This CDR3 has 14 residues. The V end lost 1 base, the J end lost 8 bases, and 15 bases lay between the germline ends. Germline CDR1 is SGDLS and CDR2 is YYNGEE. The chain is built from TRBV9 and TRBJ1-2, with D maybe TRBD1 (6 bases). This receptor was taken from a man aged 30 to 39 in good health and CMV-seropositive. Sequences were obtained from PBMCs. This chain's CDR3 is CASSVTWAGEGYTF. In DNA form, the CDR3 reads TGTGCCAGCAGCGTAACCTGGGCAGGGGAAGGCTACACCTTC.